This T cell receptor beta chain derives from a study of blood T cells in healthy people across ages. For this clonotype: No antigen is known for it.

The V and J ends lost 2 bases and 3 bases respectively, with 8 bases between them. The CDR3 extends over 14 amino acids. Germline V CDR1 and CDR2: MNHEY, SVGEGT. Next came a second PCR, run for about 7 to 12 cycles, which used a sample-barcoded 5' primer along with a J-beta primer mix. All cDNA molecules were each tagged by a template-switch adaptor with 12 random nucleotides. TCRdb used MiXCR to reprocess the 5' RACE reads, holding one entry per CDR3 protein. The sample yields hundreds of thousands of distinct CDR3 sequences, approximately 40% seen once. Overall study findings and caveats: It was held that diversity estimates obtained from one million T cells represented underestimates. Age showed a roughly linear inverse relationship with TCR beta diversity per million T cells.

The sequenced sample consisted of blood. The sequence was obtained from an elderly man in good health. The chain carries TRBV6-2 or TRBV6-3 and TRBJ1-5; D gene unclear. CDR3 nucleotide sequence: TGTGCCAGCAGTTACATGGAGCCCAATCAGCCCCAGCATTTT. Translating gives CASSYMEPNQPQHF.